What follows describes a single T cell receptor beta chain. The data originate from a study of cytomegalovirus exposure and HLA in healthy donors. Only in-frame clones appear in the TCRdb table, and some are missing; sequencing was by immunoSEQ multiplex PCR. The sample yields fewer than 200,000 clones, around nine tenths seen once. The length of the CDR3 is 11 residues. Trimming pared 4 bases from V and 5 bases from J, leaving 3 bases between. The V gene's germline CDR1 is MNHNS and CDR2 SASEGT. The sequence was obtained from a young woman in good health and CMV-seronegative. Sequenced sample: PBMCs. This rearrangement joins TRBV6-1 to TRBJ2-1; D not resolved. The CDR3 nucleotides read TGTGCCAGCAGTGCCAACAATGAGCAGTTCTTC. Encoded protein: CASSANNEQFF.